The rows below give T cell receptor beta chains drawn from one sample of a study of human thymus T cells. The assay was immunoSEQ multiplex PCR, and TCRdb's table has in-frame clones only and misses some. The data show 78,000 or so clones, with just over 95% seen just once and 0.031% held by the top ten. The sequenced material came from thymus tissue. These receptors all come from a boy younger than two with a congenital heart defect but otherwise immunologically healthy. CDR3s include the opening cysteine and the closing phenylalanine or tryptophan. The order of the fields is clone size, J gene, V gene, D gene, CDR3 protein, CDR3 DNA. A D gene is named only where the DNA matches it firmly. For some rows the clone size is stated as once, few or many, or as a class when expanded; others skip it.

abundance: -; j_gene: TRBJ1-1; v_gene: TRBV30; d_gene: -; CDR3aa: CAWGSSGTEAFF; CDR3nt: TGTGCCTGGGGCTCTAGTGGGACTGAAGCTTTCTTT
abundance: -; j_gene: TRBJ2-1; v_gene: TRBV18; d_gene: TRBD1; CDR3aa: CASSPLPGTGKGQFF; CDR3nt: TGTGCCAGCTCACCCTTACCCGGGACAGGGAAAGGGCAGTTCTTC
abundance: -; j_gene: TRBJ2-7; v_gene: TRBV9; d_gene: -; CDR3aa: CASSVEAGLTYEQYF; CDR3nt: TGTGCCAGCAGCGTAGAGGCAGGGCTGACCTACGAGCAGTACTTC
abundance: -; j_gene: TRBJ2-7; v_gene: TRBV7-2; d_gene: -; CDR3aa: CASSLPPWRSLNEQYF; CDR3nt: TGTGCCAGCAGCTTACCACCCTGGCGGTCCCTAAACGAGCAGTACTTC
abundance: once; j_gene: TRBJ2-1; v_gene: TRBV4-2; d_gene: -; CDR3aa: CASSQGRGRYNEQFF; CDR3nt: TGTGCCAGCAGCCAAGGACGGGGTCGGTACAATGAGCAGTTCTTC
abundance: -; j_gene: TRBJ2-5; v_gene: TRBV4-3; d_gene: TRBD2; CDR3aa: CASSQAPGGLETQYF; CDR3nt: TGCGCCAGCAGCCAAGCCCCGGGGGGTCTAGAGACCCAGTACTTC
abundance: once; j_gene: TRBJ1-1; v_gene: TRBV5-4; d_gene: -; CDR3aa: CASSLVDTGSEAFF; CDR3nt: TGTGCCAGCAGCTTGGTCGATACAGGGTCGGAAGCTTTCTTT
abundance: -; j_gene: TRBJ2-1; v_gene: TRBV4-1; d_gene: TRBD1; CDR3aa: CASSQGQGKPHYNEQFF; CDR3nt: TGCGCCAGCAGCCAAGGACAGGGAAAACCCCACTACAATGAGCAGTTCTTC
abundance: once; j_gene: TRBJ1-5; v_gene: TRBV30; d_gene: -; CDR3aa: CAWSPRGVSNQPQHF; CDR3nt: TGTGCCTGGAGTCCCCGAGGGGTGAGCAATCAGCCCCAGCATTTT
abundance: -; j_gene: TRBJ2-1; v_gene: TRBV7-9; d_gene: TRBD2; CDR3aa: CASSHPGGGPSYNEQFF; CDR3nt: TGTGCCAGCAGCCACCCGGGGGGAGGGCCGTCCTACAATGAGCAGTTCTTC
abundance: -; j_gene: TRBJ2-1; v_gene: TRBV5-1; d_gene: -; CDR3aa: CASSLAGVGQFF; CDR3nt: TGCGCCAGCAGCTTGGCGGGGGTTGGACAGTTCTTC
abundance: -; j_gene: TRBJ2-4; v_gene: TRBV20-1; d_gene: TRBD2; CDR3aa: CSATPGLGYF; CDR3nt: TGCAGTGCCACGCCGGGACTAGGGTACTTC
abundance: -; j_gene: TRBJ1-2; v_gene: TRBV7-2; d_gene: -; CDR3aa: CASSPRAGSYGYTF; CDR3nt: TGTGCCAGCAGCCCCAGGGCGGGGAGTTATGGCTACACCTTC
abundance: -; j_gene: TRBJ1-1; v_gene: TRBV12-2; d_gene: -; CDR3aa: CASRLARQGYTEAFF; CDR3nt: TGTGCAAGTCGCTTAGCGCGTCAGGGTTACACTGAAGCTTTCTTT
abundance: -; j_gene: TRBJ2-7; v_gene: TRBV25-1; d_gene: TRBD1; CDR3aa: CASSEQPGQGLSEQYF; CDR3nt: TGTGCCAGCAGTGAGCAACCGGGACAGGGTCTCTCCGAGCAGTACTTC
abundance: -; j_gene: TRBJ2-1; v_gene: TRBV2; d_gene: TRBD2; CDR3aa: CASREVETSGTYEGQFF; CDR3nt: TGTGCCAGCAGGGAGGTAGAGACTAGCGGGACCTATGAGGGGCAGTTCTTC
abundance: -; j_gene: TRBJ2-5; v_gene: TRBV2; d_gene: TRBD2; CDR3aa: CASSGPSGRSRETQYF; CDR3nt: TGTGCCAGCAGTGGTCCTAGCGGGAGAAGTCGGGAGACCCAGTACTTC
abundance: -; j_gene: TRBJ2-7; v_gene: TRBV28; d_gene: TRBD1; CDR3aa: CASSSPTGGGEQYF; CDR3nt: TGTGCCAGCAGTTCCCCGACAGGGGGCGGCGAGCAGTACTTT
abundance: -; j_gene: TRBJ1-5; v_gene: TRBV27; d_gene: -; CDR3aa: CASSLGSGGWGPQHF; CDR3nt: TGTGCCAGCAGTTTAGGGTCGGGTGGCTGGGGGCCCCAGCATTTT
abundance: once; j_gene: TRBJ2-1; v_gene: TRBV4-2; d_gene: -; CDR3aa: CASSQEPLRGAYNEQFF; CDR3nt: TGTGCCAGCAGCCAAGAACCCCTCAGGGGGGCCTACAATGAGCAGTTCTTC
abundance: -; j_gene: TRBJ2-1; v_gene: TRBV5-6; d_gene: TRBD2; CDR3aa: CASRWAGGPNQDLTGQFF; CDR3nt: TGTGCCAGCAGGTGGGCGGGAGGGCCCAACCAAGACCTAACAGGGCAGTTCTTC
abundance: once; j_gene: TRBJ2-1; v_gene: TRBV9; d_gene: -; CDR3aa: CASSSPVRYEQFF; CDR3nt: TGTGCCAGCAGCTCCCCCGTTCGGTATGAGCAGTTCTTC
abundance: -; j_gene: TRBJ1-5; v_gene: TRBV19; d_gene: TRBD1; CDR3aa: CASSINGGLKTGKRQPQHF; CDR3nt: TGTGCCAGTAGCATTAACGGGGGATTAAAGACAGGGAAGCGTCAGCCCCAGCATTTT
abundance: -; j_gene: TRBJ1-1; v_gene: TRBV16; d_gene: -; CDR3aa: CASSPGLLGTEAFF; CDR3nt: TGTGCCAGCAGTCCTGGACTGCTGGGCACTGAAGCTTTCTTT
abundance: -; j_gene: TRBJ1-2; v_gene: TRBV5-8; d_gene: TRBD1; CDR3aa: CASSPTGVHYGYTF; CDR3nt: TGTGCCAGCAGCCCAACAGGGGTCCACTATGGCTACACCTTC
abundance: -; j_gene: TRBJ2-1; v_gene: TRBV7-2; d_gene: TRBD2; CDR3aa: CASSTGLAGGLEQFF; CDR3nt: TGTGCCAGCAGCACCGGACTAGCGGGGGGCCTTGAGCAGTTCTTC
abundance: -; j_gene: TRBJ2-1; v_gene: TRBV7-2; d_gene: -; CDR3aa: CASSPGHSWDEQFF; CDR3nt: TGTGCCAGCAGCCCAGGACACTCCTGGGATGAGCAGTTCTTC
abundance: -; j_gene: TRBJ1-3; v_gene: TRBV19; d_gene: -; CDR3aa: CASSIVPPWEDTIYF; CDR3nt: TGTGCCAGTAGTATAGTACCCCCCTGGGAGGACACCATATATTTT